The 25 T cell receptor beta chains presented below share a single source sample, sequenced in a study of T cell responses to AZD1222 COVID-19 vaccine. Method: immunoSEQ multiplex PCR; TCRdb's copy keeps in-frame clones and lacks some. The sample has some 100,000 clones; about 89% are singletons. The sequenced sample was peripheral blood, obtained on day 0 of AZD1222 vaccination. Every receptor here comes from an adult in good health.

This rearrangement joins TRBV13 to TRBJ2-7, with 10 bases aligning to TRBD2. There are 14 residues in the CDR3. The J segment lost 3 bases and the V segment lost 5 bases, leaving 4 bases of the junction unmatched. CDR1 and CDR2 from the germline V gene are PRHDT and FYEKMQ (reference sequence). The CDR3, as DNA: TGTGCCAGCAGCGAGCGGGGGGGCCGCTACGAGCAGTACTTC. As protein: CASSERGGRYEQYF.

In this sample, this clone turned up a few times. The chain combines TRBV5-5 with TRBJ2-7, with D possibly being TRBD1 or TRBD2 (6 bases each). Germline V gene data show CDR1 as SGHKS and CDR2 as YYEKEE (reference sequence). This CDR3 is built from 13 residues. The germline V and J ends were trimmed by 4 bases and 5 bases, with 13 bases remaining between them. The CDR3 nucleotides read TGTGCCAGCAGCCCGAGGGGGGTAGACGAGCAGTACTTC. Translated: CASSPRGVDEQYF.

This chain links TRBV6-6 with TRBJ1-2, with TRBD1 as a possible D gene (6 bases). Trimming removed 8 bases at V and 3 bases at J, with 16 bases between. This CDR3 contains 14 residues. Germline CDR1 reads MNHNY; CDR2 reads SVGAGI (reference sequence). The CDR3 loop is CASRGQGDDYGYTF. CDR3 nucleotides: TGTGCCAGCCGGGGGCAGGGCGATGACTATGGCTACACCTTC.

V gene TRBV15 combines with J gene TRBJ1-6, with a tentative D call TRBD1 (6 bases). The CDR3 sequence is 16 residues long. CDR1 LNHNV and CDR2 YYDKDF come from the germline V gene (reference sequence). V shed 1 base and J shed 1 base, with 8 bases lying between them. CDR3 in amino acids: CATSRGRGSYNSPLHF. The CDR3 DNA reads as TGTGCCACCAGCAGAGGCAGGGGTTCCTATAATTCACCCCTCCACTTT.

Only one count was recorded for this clone. The chain employs TRBV10-3 and TRBJ1-5, with D uncertain. This CDR3 is built from 12 residues. The germline gives CDR1 ENHRY, CDR2 SYGVKD. The V and J ends lost 10 bases and 7 bases respectively, with 14 bases between them. CDR3 sequence reads: CASEAGDQPQHF. Here the CDR3 DNA reads TGTGCCAGCGAAGCGGGAGACCAGCCCCAGCATTTT.

This clone was seen more than once but under ten times. The chain couples TRBV24-1 to TRBJ2-3; no reliable D call. This CDR3 is built from 15 residues. From germline, CDR1 is KGHDR and CDR2 SFDVKD. Trimming removed 6 bases from V and 0 bases from J, with 12 bases in between. In DNA form, the CDR3 reads TGTGCCACCAGTAGCTTCGGGCTTAGCACAGATACGCAGTATTTT. This encodes CATSSFGLSTDTQYF.

The V call is TRBV12-3 or TRBV12-4, the J call TRBJ1-1; the D is unclear. Trimming removed 3 bases at V and 3 bases at J, with 8 bases between. There are 13 residues in the CDR3. CDR3 residues: CASSFSKDTEAFF. CDR3 DNA: TGTGCCAGCAGTTTTTCGAAGGACACTGAAGCTTTCTTT.

This sequence joins TRBV19 and TRBJ1-5, with D perhaps matching TRBD1 (5 bases). Trimming removed 3 bases at V and 5 bases at J, with 11 bases between. The CDR3 has 14 residues. The V gene's germline CDR1 is LNHDA and CDR2 SQIVND (reference sequence). The CDR3 DNA reads TGTGCCAGTAGTATGCCAGGGAGGGATCAGCCCCAGCATTTT. Translating gives CASSMPGRDQPQHF.

V usage is TRBV9 and J usage is TRBJ1-5, with D unresolved. Germline V gives CDR1 SGDLS, CDR2 YYNGEE. V was clipped by 0 bases and J by 0 bases, with 7 bases between them. This CDR3 region has 15 residues. The CDR3 DNA reads as TGTGCCAGCAGCGTAGCGGCCAATAGCAATCAGCCCCAGCATTTT. Its protein is CASSVAANSNQPQHF.

The chain joins TRBV29-1 to TRBJ1-1; a weak D match, TRBD1 (5 bases). Germline V gene data show CDR1 as SQVTM and CDR2 as ANQGSEA. The CDR3 is 17 residues long. V lost 3 bases, J lost 1 base, and 21 bases lay in between. The CDR3 nucleotides are TGCAGCGTTGAGAGTCTTGGGACGGGGATCCGGAACACTGAAGCTTTCTTT. Amino acids: CSVESLGTGIRNTEAFF.

This chain joins TRBV6-5 and TRBJ2-4; D possibly corresponds to TRBD2 (5 bases). Germline lookup yields CDR1 MNHEY and CDR2 SVGAGI. V lost 6 bases to trimming and J lost 3 bases, with 9 bases between them. The CDR3 covers 13 residues. As DNA, the CDR3 is TGTGCCAGCAGCCGGACTGGCAAAAACATTCAGTACTTC. Translation: CASSRTGKNIQYF.

The chain couples TRBV9 to TRBJ1-6; D unclear. V lost 0 bases and J 8 bases, leaving 6 bases between the germline ends. This CDR3 is 13 amino acids long. Germline loops: CDR1 SGDLS, CDR2 YYNGEE. The CDR3 protein is CASSVGRDSPLHF. The DNA for the CDR3 is TGTGCCAGCAGCGTAGGACGGGATTCACCCCTCCACTTT.

The chain combines TRBV5-1 with TRBJ1-3, with 8 bases lining up with TRBD1. CDR3 length equals 15 residues. Germline values: CDR1 SGHRS, CDR2 YFSETQ. V trimming: 2 bases; J trimming: 1 base; junction bases outside the gene matches: 2. The CDR3 region is CASSFRQGSGNTIYF. CDR3 DNA: TGCGCCAGCAGCTTCCGACAGGGGTCTGGAAACACCATATATTTT. Filled out from reference TRBV5-1 and TRBJ1-3, the complete variable domain reads KAGVTQTPRYLIKTRGQQVTLSCSPISGHRSVSWYQQTPGQGLQFLFEYFSETQRNKGNFPGRFSGRQFSNSRSEMNVSTLELGDSALYLCASSFRQGSGNTIYFGEGSWLTVV.

The chain joins TRBV4-1 to TRBJ2-3, with no clear D. CDR1 is MGHRA, CDR2 YSYEKL, per germline. The length of the CDR3 is 13 residues. Trimming cost V 0 bases and J 7 bases, with 8 bases left between them. DNA of the CDR3: TGCGCCAGCAGCCAAGATTGGCTCCATACGCAGTATTTT. Translating gives CASSQDWLHTQYF.

The rearrangement uses TRBV4-1 and TRBJ2-7, with D perhaps TRBD1 (5 bases). The V end was cut by 0 bases, the J end by 2 bases, with 14 bases between. This CDR3 region has 16 residues. Per germline, CDR1 MGHRA and CDR2 YSYEKL. CDR3 sequence reads: CASSQDRTYATYEQYF. The CDR3 DNA follows: TGCGCCAGCAGCCAAGATCGGACATACGCGACCTACGAGCAGTACTTC.

The rearrangement links TRBV12-3 or TRBV12-4 to TRBJ1-5; D unresolved. The V end lost 8 bases, the J end lost 9 bases, and 11 bases lay between the germline ends. This CDR3 has 11 residues. This CDR3 reads CASGFGGPQHF. The CDR3 DNA follows: TGTGCCAGCGGATTTGGTGGGCCCCAGCATTTT.

V is TRBV11-2 and J is TRBJ2-1; maybe TRBD2 (6 bases). V lost 1 base and J lost 6, with 16 bases in between. Germline loops: CDR1 SGHAT, CDR2 FQNNGV. CDR3 length: 16 amino acids. The chain's CDR3 is CASSLAGWGVANEQFF. CDR3 coding DNA: TGTGCCAGCAGCTTAGCAGGATGGGGGGTGGCCAATGAGCAGTTCTTC.

This clone occurred a few times. V is TRBV29-1 and J is TRBJ2-1; D is unclear. The germline gives CDR1 SQVTM, CDR2 ANQGSEA. This CDR3 is 13 amino acids long. V was clipped by 6 bases and J by 2 bases, with 11 bases between them. The CDR3 DNA reads as TGCAGCGTGTCCGGCACCACCTACAATGAGCAGTTCTTC. Translating gives CSVSGTTYNEQFF.

The gene calls are TRBV6-4 and TRBJ2-1; either TRBD1 or TRBD2 may fit D (6 bases each). The CDR3 is 15 residues long. Trimming stripped 5 bases from V and 6 bases from J, with 17 bases between. Germline CDR1 reads MRHNA; CDR2 reads SNTAGT. DNA of the CDR3: TGTGCCAGCAGTAATGGAGTGGGGGGCATCAATGAGCAGTTCTTC. Protein sequence: CASSNGVGGINEQFF.

V and J are TRBV28 and TRBJ2-7; possibly TRBD1 for D (7 bases). V shed 7 bases and J shed 6 bases, with 31 bases lying between them. Per germline, CDR1 MDHEN and CDR2 SYDVKM. CDR3 length: 18 amino acids. The CDR3 here is CASTPREGGTVPLREQYF. The CDR3 bases are TGTGCCAGCACTCCCAGGGAAGGGGGGACAGTCCCACTGCGCGAGCAGTACTTC.

This clone was seen a single time. The chain has TRBV7-9 and TRBJ2-1; 11 bases agree with TRBD2. There are 17 residues in the CDR3. Per germline, CDR1 SEHNR and CDR2 FQNEAQ (reference sequence). With V trimmed by 5 bases and J by 0 bases, 6 bases remained unmatched. This chain's CDR3 is CASSRTSGPVSYNEQFF. The DNA of the CDR3 is TGTGCCAGCAGCAGGACTAGCGGGCCCGTCTCCTACAATGAGCAGTTCTTC.

V and J are TRBV4-3 and TRBJ1-5, with TRBD1 matching 8 bases. The CDR3 has 15 residues. Germline V gives CDR1 LGHNA, CDR2 YSLEER. V dropped 1 base and J dropped 8; count of bases not matched to a gene: 7. CDR3 DNA: TGCGCCAGCAGCCAAGGGGACAGGTCGGGAGAGCCCCAGCATTTT. It yields the protein CASSQGDRSGEPQHF.

The chain couples TRBV28 to TRBJ2-3; 9 bases are a match to TRBD2. Looked up from germline, CDR1 is MDHEN and CDR2 is SYDVKM. The length of the CDR3 is 16 residues. V lost 5 bases to trimming and J lost 5 bases; unmatched junction nucleotides: 11. The CDR3 reads CASSPLRGGAGDTQYF. CDR3 in DNA: TGTGCCAGCAGTCCTCTCCGCGGGGGGGCCGGAGATACGCAGTATTTT.

The chain joins TRBV3-1 (or the pseudogene TRBV3-2) to TRBJ2-2; a weak D match, TRBD1 (5 bases). Germline loops: CDR1 LGHDT, CDR2 YNNKEL (reference sequence). The CDR3 covers 16 residues. Trimming shortened V by 0 bases and J by 0 bases, and 8 bases separated the two germline ends. This CDR3 is CASSQDRAANTGELFF. For the CDR3, the DNA is TGTGCCAGCAGCCAAGACAGGGCGGCGAACACCGGGGAGCTGTTTTTT.

This clone was found a few times. V and J are TRBV30 and TRBJ1-3; D is undetermined. Germline V CDR1 and CDR2: GTSNPN, SVGIG (reference sequence). V shed 1 base and J shed 7 bases, with 11 bases lying between them. The CDR3 loop spans 13 amino acids. This CDR3 reads CAWSARASNTIYF. CDR3 DNA sequence: TGTGCCTGGAGTGCCCGGGCCTCCAACACCATATATTTT.